Listed below are T cell receptor beta chains from one sample, sequenced in a study of blood T cell repertoires in COVID-19. The repertoire was sequenced with immunoSEQ multiplex PCR; TCRdb's copy has only in-frame clones and lacks some. The table includes roughly 51,000 clones, about nine tenths detected once. Material: peripheral blood. Receptor source: a woman in her fifties or sixties with active or convalescent COVID-19. Both conserved end residues are part of each CDR3. The order of the fields is J gene, clone size, V gene, CDR3 protein. Clone size, where shown, is once, few, many, or a class for clones that have expanded.

J gene: TRBJ2-7
clone size: NA
V gene: TRBV7-6
CDR3 protein: CASSLGGGKSYEQYF

J gene: TRBJ2-1
clone size: once
V gene: TRBV7-7
CDR3 protein: CASGRGIHNEQFF

J gene: TRBJ1-4
clone size: few
V gene: TRBV28
CDR3 protein: CASSDREYEKLFF

J gene: TRBJ2-7
clone size: NA
V gene: TRBV28
CDR3 protein: CASSFRTVYSSYEQYF

J gene: TRBJ2-7
clone size: NA
V gene: TRBV4-1
CDR3 protein: CASSQERQGLAGAYEQYF

J gene: TRBJ1-6
clone size: once
V gene: TRBV7-3
CDR3 protein: CASRAEGTVRSPLHF

J gene: TRBJ2-3
clone size: NA
V gene: TRBV6-5
CDR3 protein: CASSYKRGGTDTQYF

J gene: TRBJ2-2
clone size: NA
V gene: TRBV30
CDR3 protein: CAWRNGGASGELFF

J gene: TRBJ1-2
clone size: NA
V gene: TRBV12-3/TRBV12-4
CDR3 protein: CASTLHGKDGYTF

J gene: TRBJ2-3
clone size: NA
V gene: TRBV4-1
CDR3 protein: CASSVQSSTDTQYF

J gene: TRBJ1-5
clone size: NA
V gene: TRBV6-5
CDR3 protein: CASRRDYNQPQHF

J gene: TRBJ1-5
clone size: NA
V gene: TRBV7-9
CDR3 protein: CASSLVGRVPQHF

J gene: TRBJ1-2
clone size: NA
V gene: TRBV28
CDR3 protein: CASTSVGQPAYGYTF

J gene: TRBJ1-3
clone size: NA
V gene: TRBV3-1/TRBV3-2
CDR3 protein: CASSTRISTGQRNTIYF

J gene: TRBJ2-7
clone size: NA
V gene: TRBV7-9
CDR3 protein: CASSLDWSSYEQYF

J gene: TRBJ2-7
clone size: NA
V gene: TRBV27
CDR3 protein: CASSLAAGVHEQYF

J gene: TRBJ2-1
clone size: NA
V gene: TRBV20-1
CDR3 protein: CSASLGTGDNEQFF

J gene: TRBJ2-4
clone size: NA
V gene: TRBV28
CDR3 protein: CASSLGQLAKNIQYF

J gene: TRBJ1-5
clone size: NA
V gene: TRBV28
CDR3 protein: CASSLQHSNQPQHF

J gene: TRBJ2-3
clone size: NA
V gene: TRBV6-2/TRBV6-3
CDR3 protein: CASSYHGQDFVDTQYF

J gene: TRBJ2-1
clone size: NA
V gene: TRBV15
CDR3 protein: CATSRSGTIYNEQFF

J gene: TRBJ2-1
clone size: NA
V gene: TRBV5-1
CDR3 protein: CASSLGRTSGGNEQFF

J gene: TRBJ2-1
clone size: few
V gene: TRBV3-1/TRBV3-2
CDR3 protein: CASSQEAMWRQGASEQFF